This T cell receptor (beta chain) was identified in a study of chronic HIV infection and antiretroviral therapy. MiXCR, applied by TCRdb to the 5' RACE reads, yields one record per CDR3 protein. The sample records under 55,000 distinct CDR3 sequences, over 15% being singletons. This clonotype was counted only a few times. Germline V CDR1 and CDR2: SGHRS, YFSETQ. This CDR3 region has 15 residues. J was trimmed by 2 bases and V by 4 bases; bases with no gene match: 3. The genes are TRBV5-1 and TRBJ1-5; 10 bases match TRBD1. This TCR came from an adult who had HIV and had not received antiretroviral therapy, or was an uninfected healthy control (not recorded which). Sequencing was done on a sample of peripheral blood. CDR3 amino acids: CASSAGTGGNQPQHF. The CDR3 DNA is TGCGCCAGCAGCGCCGGGACAGGGGGCAATCAGCCCCAGCATTTT.